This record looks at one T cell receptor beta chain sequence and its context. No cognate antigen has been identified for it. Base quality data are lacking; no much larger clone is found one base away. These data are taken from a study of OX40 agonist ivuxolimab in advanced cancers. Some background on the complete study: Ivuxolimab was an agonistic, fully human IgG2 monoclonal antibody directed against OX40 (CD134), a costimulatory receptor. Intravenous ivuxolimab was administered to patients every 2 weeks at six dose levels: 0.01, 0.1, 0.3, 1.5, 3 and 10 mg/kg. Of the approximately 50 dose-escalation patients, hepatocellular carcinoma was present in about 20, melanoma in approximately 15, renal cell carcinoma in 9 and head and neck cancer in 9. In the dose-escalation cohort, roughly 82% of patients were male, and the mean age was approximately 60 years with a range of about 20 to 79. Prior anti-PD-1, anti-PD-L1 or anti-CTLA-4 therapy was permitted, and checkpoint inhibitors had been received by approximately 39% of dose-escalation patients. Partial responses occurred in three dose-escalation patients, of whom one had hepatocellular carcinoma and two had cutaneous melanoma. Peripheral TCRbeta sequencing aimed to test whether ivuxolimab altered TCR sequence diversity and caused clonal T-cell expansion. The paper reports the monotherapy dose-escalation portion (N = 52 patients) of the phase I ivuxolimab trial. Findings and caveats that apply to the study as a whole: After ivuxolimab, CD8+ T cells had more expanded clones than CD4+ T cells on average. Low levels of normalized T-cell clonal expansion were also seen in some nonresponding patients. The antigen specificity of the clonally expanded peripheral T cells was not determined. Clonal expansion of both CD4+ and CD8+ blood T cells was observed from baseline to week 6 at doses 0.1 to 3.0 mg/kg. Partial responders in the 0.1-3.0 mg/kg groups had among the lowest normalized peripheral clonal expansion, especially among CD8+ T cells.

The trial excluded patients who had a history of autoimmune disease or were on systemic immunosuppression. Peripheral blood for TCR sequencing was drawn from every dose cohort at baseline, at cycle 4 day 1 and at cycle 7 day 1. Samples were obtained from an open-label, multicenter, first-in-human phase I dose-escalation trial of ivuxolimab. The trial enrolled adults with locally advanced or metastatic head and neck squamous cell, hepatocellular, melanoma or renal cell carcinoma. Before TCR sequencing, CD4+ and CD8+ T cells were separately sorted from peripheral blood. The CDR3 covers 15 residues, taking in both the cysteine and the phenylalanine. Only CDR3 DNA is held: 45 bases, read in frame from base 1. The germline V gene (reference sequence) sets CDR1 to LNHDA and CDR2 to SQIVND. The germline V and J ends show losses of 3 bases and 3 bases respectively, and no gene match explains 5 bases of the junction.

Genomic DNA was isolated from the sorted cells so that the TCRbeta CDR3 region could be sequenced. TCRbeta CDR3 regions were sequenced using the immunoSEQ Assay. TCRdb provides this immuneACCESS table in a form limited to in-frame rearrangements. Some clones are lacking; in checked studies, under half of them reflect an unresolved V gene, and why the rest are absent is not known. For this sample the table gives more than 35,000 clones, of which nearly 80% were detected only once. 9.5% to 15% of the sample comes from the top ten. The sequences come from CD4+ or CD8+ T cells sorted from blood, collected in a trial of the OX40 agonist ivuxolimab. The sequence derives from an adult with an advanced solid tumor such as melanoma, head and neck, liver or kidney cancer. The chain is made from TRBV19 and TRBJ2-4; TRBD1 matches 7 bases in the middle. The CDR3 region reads CASSIRDRGKNIQYF. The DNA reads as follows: TGTGCCAGTAGTATCAGGGACAGAGGCAAAAACATTCAGTACTTC.